These T cell receptor beta chains were read from a single sample in a study of CD8 T cells in Susac syndrome. From the immunoSEQ multiplex PCR reads, TCRdb called clonotypes with MiXCR, one entry per CDR3 protein. In the table there are about 190,000 distinct CDR3 sequences, 75% to 95% of which are singletons. The sequencing sample was made of CD4+ T cells from PBMCs. The receptors were sampled from a human donor with Susac syndrome. CDR3s include the opening cysteine and the closing phenylalanine or tryptophan. D genes are given only for firm matches. Rows give clone size only sometimes, using once, few, many, or a class for an expanded clone.

D	V	size	J	DNA	CDR3
TRBD1	TRBV20-1	.	TRBJ1-2	TGCAGTGCTAGATCGCGAGGGGGCACTGGCTACACCTTC	CSARSRGGTGYTF
TRBD2	TRBV10-2	.	TRBJ2-2	TGCGCCAGCAGAATAACCCAGCGGGAGCGTTCCGGGGAGCTGTTTTTT	CASRITQRERSGELFF
.	TRBV20-1	.	TRBJ2-7	TGCAGTGCTAGAGATAACCTGGGGAGCTCCTACGAGCAGTACTTC	CSARDNLGSSYEQYF
.	TRBV1	.	TRBJ2-3	TGCACCAGCAGCCAATTAGAGGCTTTACGAGATACGCAGTATTTT	CTSSQLEALRDTQYF
.	TRBV7-2	.	TRBJ2-2	TGTGCCAGCAGCTTACGCGGGGGCTTCACCGGGGAGCTGTTTTTT	CASSLRGGFTGELFF
.	TRBV10-3	.	TRBJ2-5	TGTGCCATCAGTGACATCGCGGAGACCCAGTACTTC	CAISDIAETQYF
.	TRBV29-1	.	TRBJ2-3	TGCAGCGTTGGGCCCCCGACCACAGATACGCAGTATTTT	CSVGPPTTDTQYF
TRBD1	TRBV6-5	.	TRBJ2-7	TGTGCCATTTCAAGACAGGGGAAGATCTACGAGCAGTACTTC	CAISRQGKIYEQYF
.	TRBV28	few	TRBJ2-5	TGTGCCAGCAGGGGGGAGACCCAGTACTTC	CASRGETQYF
TRBD1	TRBV12-3/TRBV12-4	.	TRBJ1-1	TGTGCCAGCAGGACGACTGACCCGGGACAGGGGCACACTGAAGCTTTCTTT	CASRTTDPGQGHTEAFF
.	TRBV2	.	TRBJ2-1	TGTGCCAGCAGTACAGAAATTAACAATGAGCAGTTCTTC	CASSTEINNEQFF
.	TRBV5-6	.	TRBJ1-5	TGTGCCAGCAGCTTTCAGCTACAGCCCGACAATCAGCCCCAGCATTTT	CASSFQLQPDNQPQHF
.	TRBV5-1	.	TRBJ2-7	TGCGCCAGCAGCTTTAGTCTAGGACAGTCCTACGAGCAGTACTTC	CASSFSLGQSYEQYF
TRBD2	TRBV24-1	.	TRBJ2-1	TGTGCCACCAGTGATACGACTAGCGGGGGACAATACAATGAGCAGTTCTTC	CATSDTTSGGQYNEQFF
.	TRBV4-1	.	TRBJ1-4	TGCGCCAGCAGCCAAGGGCCGGGGGCGCGGGAAAAACTGTTTTTT	CASSQGPGAREKLFF
.	TRBV12-3/TRBV12-4	.	TRBJ2-3	TGTGCCAGCAGTTTTGACGGACCAAGGACAGATACGCAGTATTTT	CASSFDGPRTDTQYF
.	TRBV2	.	TRBJ2-2	TGTGCCAGCAGTACAGGGCCCGGGGAGCTGTTTTTT	CASSTGPGELFF
TRBD1	TRBV7-9	once	TRBJ1-1	TGTGCCAGCAGCTTAGGGGACAGGGGGTTGGTCACTGAAGCTTTCTTT	CASSLGDRGLVTEAFF
.	TRBV5-1	.	TRBJ2-1	TGCGCCAGCAGCTTGGGCACTAGCATTCGCAATGAGCAGTTCTTC	CASSLGTSIRNEQFF
.	TRBV5-1	.	TRBJ2-3	TGCGCCAGCAGCTTGGAGGGGCGGCCTAGCACAGATACGCAGTATTTT	CASSLEGRPSTDTQYF
.	TRBV7-2	.	TRBJ1-3	TGTGCCAGCAGCTTAGAGGTCCCGGGCTCTGGAAACACCATATATTTT	CASSLEVPGSGNTIYF
.	TRBV3-1	.	TRBJ2-5	TGTGCCAGCAGAGAAGACCAGGGGCCAGAGACCCAGTACTTC	CASREDQGPETQYF
TRBD1	TRBV5-4	.	TRBJ2-2	TGTGCCAGCAGATATGGACAGGGGGCGGTCGGGGAGCTGTTTTTT	CASRYGQGAVGELFF
.	TRBV29-1	.	TRBJ2-5	TGCAGCTCGGAGACTACCCCGGGGACCCAGTACTTC	CSSETTPGTQYF
.	TRBV6-5	.	TRBJ2-6	TGTGCCAGCAGTTACGACCCTGGGGCCAACGTCCTGACTTTC	CASSYDPGANVLTF
TRBD1	TRBV6-5	.	TRBJ1-4	TGTGCCAGCAGACCTCGACAGGGTAGGGAAAAACTGTTTTTT	CASRPRQGREKLFF
.	TRBV20-1	.	TRBJ2-3	TGCAGTGCCGACCTGAGGACAGACGACACAGATACGCAGTATTTT	CSADLRTDDTDTQYF
TRBD2	TRBV10-3	.	TRBJ2-3	TGTGCCACAAAATTAGCGGGGGGGCCAGATACGCAGTATTTT	CATKLAGGPDTQYF
TRBD1	TRBV5-1	.	TRBJ2-5	TGCGCCAGCAGCTTGGCCGGGGACAGGGGGCGTGGGGAGACCCAGTACTTC	CASSLAGDRGRGETQYF
TRBD1	TRBV27	.	TRBJ1-3	TGTGCCAGCAGTCTGCAGGGGGCTTCTGGAAACACCATATATTTT	CASSLQGASGNTIYF
.	TRBV30	.	TRBJ2-2	TGTGCCCGAGGGGGCACCGGGGAGCTGTTTTTT	CARGGTGELFF
TRBD2	TRBV19	.	TRBJ2-2	TGTGCCAGTAGTTTGGGACTAGCGGGAGGAAACACCGGGGAGCTGTTTTTT	CASSLGLAGGNTGELFF
TRBD1	TRBV29-1	.	TRBJ1-1	TGCAGCGTTGAAAGTCCAGGGGGTCGCACTGAAGCTTTCTTT	CSVESPGGRTEAFF
.	TRBV5-1	once	TRBJ2-7	TGCGCCAGCAGCTTGGGTCCGGGGGCGCTGTCCTACGAGCAGTACTTC	CASSLGPGALSYEQYF
.	TRBV20-1	.	TRBJ1-5	TGCAGTGCGGGACCGGGAACCGATCAGCCCCAGCATTTT	CSAGPGTDQPQHF
.	TRBV24-1	.	TRBJ2-1	TGTGCCACCAGTGATCGTGGCGACAACTCCAATGAGCAGTTCTTC	CATSDRGDNSNEQFF
.	TRBV5-1	.	TRBJ2-7	TGCGCCAGCAGCTTGCGTACAGGTCGGGACGAGCAGTACTTC	CASSLRTGRDEQYF
TRBD1	TRBV27	.	TRBJ2-7	TGTGCCAGTTCCCGGGACAGGGCCGGCTACGAGCAGTACTTC	CASSRDRAGYEQYF
.	TRBV15	.	TRBJ2-5	TGTGCCACCAGCAGGCCTTGGGGTAGCGGACAAGAGACCCAGTACTTC	CATSRPWGSGQETQYF
TRBD2	TRBV5-1	.	TRBJ2-5	TGCGCCAGCAGCTTGGAAGATAGCGGGAGAGGTACGGAGACCCAGTACTTC	CASSLEDSGRGTETQYF
TRBD2	TRBV3-1	.	TRBJ2-3	TGTGCCAGCAGCCAACTAGCGGGGGGGATTGCAGATACGCAGTATTTT	CASSQLAGGIADTQYF
.	TRBV30	few	TRBJ1-1	TGTGCCTGGAGTGTAGTTGACAAGAACACTGAAGCTTTCTTT	CAWSVVDKNTEAFF